The present T cell receptor beta chain was sequenced within a study of cytomegalovirus exposure and HLA in healthy donors. General observations from the study: V- and J-gene trimming in TCR beta was tied to a missense DCLRE1C variant by an analysis performed later. TCR beta sequences reportedly predicted most subjects' HLA-A and HLA-B alleles accurately. In a later analysis, several top co-occurrence clusters appeared linked to parvovirus B19, influenza, CMV and Epstein-Barr virus.

For this clone: Its antigen is as yet unknown.

Primers: 60 Vbeta forward and 13 Jbeta reverse. Repertoires were generated with immunoSEQ multiplex PCR, while TCRdb's copy carries only in-frame clones and drops some. This table holds 170,000 or so clones, over 70% found once. CDR3 length: 12 amino acids. Trimming at V came to 7 bases and at J to 7 bases, leaving 4 bases not matched to a gene. Germline CDR1 and CDR2: SGHNT and YYREEE (reference sequence). Donors in the study were healthy people who gave bone marrow. The sample consisted of PBMCs. The origin of this receptor is a woman aged 60-75 years in good health and CMV-seropositive. The chain is built from TRBV5-4 and TRBJ2-1, with TRBD2 matching over 8 bases. CDR3: CASGIAGNEQFF. CDR3 bases: TGTGCCAGCGGAATAGCGGGGAATGAGCAGTTCTTC.